Presented here are 5 T cell receptor beta chains from one specimen sequenced in a study of T cell responses to AZD1222 COVID-19 vaccine. The table came from immunoSEQ multiplex PCR; TCRdb's copy has only in-frame clones and leaves some out. The sample records roughly 72,000 clones, less than 85% being singletons. The sequencing here drew on peripheral blood, taken on day 0 of AZD1222 vaccination. These receptors were taken from an adult in good health.

This rearrangement joins TRBV6-5 to TRBJ2-7; 7 positions match TRBD2. The CDR3 is made up of 14 amino acids. Germline V gene data show CDR1 as MNHEY and CDR2 as SVGAGI. V lost 3 bases, J lost 3 bases, and 5 bases stayed unmatched. The CDR3 reads CASSYGTNDYEQYF. CDR3 DNA sequence: TGTGCCAGCAGTTATGGGACTAATGACTACGAGCAGTACTTC.

This clone was seen only once. The rearrangement uses TRBV27 and TRBJ1-2; the D gene is possibly TRBD1 (6 bases). Per germline, CDR1 MNHEY and CDR2 SMNVEV (reference sequence). This CDR3 is 15 amino acids long. The V end lost 3 bases, the J end lost 2 bases, and 13 bases lay between the germline ends. This CDR3 reads CASSLWGPSNYGYTF. The CDR3 DNA reads as TGTGCCAGCAGTTTGTGGGGGCCCTCAAACTATGGCTACACCTTC.

The chain has TRBV5-1 and TRBJ2-3, with TRBD2 identical over 7 bases. The CDR3 has 15 residues. Germline V lookup: CDR1 SGHRS, CDR2 YFSETQ. Losses at the gene ends were 4 bases for V and 4 bases for J; bases not matched to a gene: 9. The DNA of the CDR3 is TGCGCCAGCAGCAGGGATCGGACTAGTGCAGATACGCAGTATTTT. It specifies CASSRDRTSADTQYF.

The chain has TRBV7-9 and TRBJ1-6; D remains unclear. The CDR3 runs to 16 residues. Germline CDR1 is SEHNR and CDR2 is FQNEAQ (reference sequence). V lost 4 bases to trimming and J lost 5 bases, with 15 bases between them. CDR3 region: CASSSGVNRNNSPLHF. The CDR3 coding sequence is TGTGCCAGCAGCTCCGGCGTGAACCGAAATAATTCACCCCTCCACTTT.

The chain recombines TRBV15 with TRBJ1-1; weak D call: TRBD1 (5 bases). The CDR3 sequence is 14 residues long. Germline CDR1 and CDR2: LNHNV and YYDKDF (reference sequence). The V and J ends lost 5 bases and 5 bases respectively, with 15 bases between them. As DNA, the CDR3 is TGTGCCACCAGCCCACCCGGGGGGAGGACTGAAGCTTTCTTT. Amino acids: CATSPPGGRTEAFF. Filled out from reference TRBV15 and TRBJ1-1, the complete variable domain reads DAMVIQNPRYQVTQFGKPVTLSCSQTLNHNVMYWYQQKSSQAPKLLFHYYDKDFNNEADTPDNFQSRRPNTSFCFLDIRSPGLGDTAMYLCATSPPGGRTEAFFGQGTRLTVV.